Below, 5 T cell receptor beta chains from the same sample are listed, as sequenced in a study of blood T cell repertoires in COVID-19. Libraries were prepared by immunoSEQ multiplex PCR; TCRdb keeps only in-frame clonotypes and omits some of them. The sample lists 150,000 to 200,000 clones, around 83% occurring once. The sample taken for sequencing was peripheral blood. The receptors here all came from a woman in her 70s with COVID-19, enrolled during active disease.

The chain employs TRBV30 and TRBJ1-5; no reliable D call. This CDR3 is built from 16 residues. CDR1 is GTSNPN, CDR2 SVGIG, per germline (reference sequence). Trimming stripped 0 bases from V and 3 bases from J, with 15 bases between. The CDR3: CAWSVRLAGHNQPQHF. CDR3 DNA: TGTGCCTGGAGTGTAAGGCTGGCGGGCCACAATCAGCCCCAGCATTTT. The entire variable domain, with the rest obtained from reference TRBV30 and TRBJ1-5, is as follows: SQTIHQWPATLVQPVGSPLSLECTVEGTSNPNLYWYRQAAGRGLQLLFYSVGIGQISSEVPQNLSASRPQDRQFILSSKKLLLSDSGFYLCAWSVRLAGHNQPQHFGDGTRLSIL.

The V gene is TRBV6-2 or TRBV6-3, the J gene TRBJ2-2; D call uncertain. With 2 bases removed from V and 2 bases from J, the gap between germline ends came to 12 bases. The germline gives CDR1 MNHEY, CDR2 SVGEGT. The CDR3 is 16 residues long. CDR3 sequence (DNA): TGTGCCAGCAGTTACGCGACCCCTAGTAACACCGGGGAGCTGTTTTTT. Its protein product is CASSYATPSNTGELFF.

The chain has TRBV7-2 and TRBJ2-5, with D possibly TRBD2 on 6 matching bases. The CDR3 contains 15 residues. Germline CDR1 and CDR2: SGHTA and FQGNSA. Trimming shortened V by 7 bases and J by 3 bases, and 18 bases separated the two germline ends. CDR3 nucleotides: TGTGCCAGCACCCCCGGGGGATTTCTCGAAGAGACCCAGTACTTC. Its translation is CASTPGGFLEETQYF. Using reference TRBV7-2 and TRBJ2-5 for the parts outside the CDR3, the full variable domain is GAGVSQSPSNKVTEKGKDVELRCDPISGHTALYWYRQSLGQGLEFLIYFQGNSAPDKSGLPSDRFSAERTGGSVSTLTIQRTQQEDSAVYLCASTPGGFLEETQYFGPGTRLLVL.

The CDR3 sequence is CASSVAGQPSWGYTF. CDR3 nucleotides: TGTGCCAGCAGCGTAGCGGGACAGCCTTCATGGGGCTACACCTTC. The chain joins TRBV9 to TRBJ1-2; 7 nucleotides agree with TRBD1. V gave up 0 bases and J gave up 8 bases; unmatched junction bases: 10. CDR1 SGDLS and CDR2 YYNGEE come from the germline V gene. The CDR3 sequence is 15 residues long.

The CDR3 region is CASQETGNPWAYEQYF. The CDR3 DNA sequence: TGTGCCAGTCAAGAGACAGGGAATCCATGGGCCTACGAGCAGTACTTC. The V call is TRBV28, the J call TRBJ2-7; 7 bases are shared with TRBD1. Germline CDR1 is MDHEN and CDR2 is SYDVKM. Trimming cost V 9 bases and J 2 bases; bases outside gene matches: 16. The CDR3 spans 16 residues.